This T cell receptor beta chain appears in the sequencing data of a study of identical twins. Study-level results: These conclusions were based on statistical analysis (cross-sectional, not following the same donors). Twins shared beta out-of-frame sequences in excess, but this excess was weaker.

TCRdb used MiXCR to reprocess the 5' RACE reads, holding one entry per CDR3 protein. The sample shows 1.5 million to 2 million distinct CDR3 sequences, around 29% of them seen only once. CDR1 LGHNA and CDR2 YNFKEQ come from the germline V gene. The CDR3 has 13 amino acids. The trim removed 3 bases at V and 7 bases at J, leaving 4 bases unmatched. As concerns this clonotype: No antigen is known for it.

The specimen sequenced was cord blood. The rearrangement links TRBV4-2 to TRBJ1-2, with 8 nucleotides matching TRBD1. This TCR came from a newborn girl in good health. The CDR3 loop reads CASSHPGQGGYTF. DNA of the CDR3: TGTGCCAGCAGCCATCCCGGACAGGGTGGCTACACCTTC.